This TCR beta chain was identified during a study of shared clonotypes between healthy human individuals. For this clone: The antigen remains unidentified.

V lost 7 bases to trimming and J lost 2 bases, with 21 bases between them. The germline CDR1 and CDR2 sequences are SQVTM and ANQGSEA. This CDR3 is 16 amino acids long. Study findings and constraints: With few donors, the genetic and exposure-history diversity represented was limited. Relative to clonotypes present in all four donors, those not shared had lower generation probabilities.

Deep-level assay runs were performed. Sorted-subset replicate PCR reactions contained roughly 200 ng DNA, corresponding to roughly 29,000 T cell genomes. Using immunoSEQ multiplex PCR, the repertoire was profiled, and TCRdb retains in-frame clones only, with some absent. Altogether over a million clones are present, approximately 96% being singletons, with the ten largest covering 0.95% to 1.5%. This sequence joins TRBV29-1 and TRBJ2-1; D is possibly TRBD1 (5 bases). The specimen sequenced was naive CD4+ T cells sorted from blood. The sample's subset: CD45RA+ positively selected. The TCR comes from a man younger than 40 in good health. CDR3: CSALPRVTAAYNEQFF. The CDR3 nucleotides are TGCAGCGCCCTGCCAAGGGTGACAGCTGCCTACAATGAGCAGTTCTTC.